This entry features one T cell receptor beta chain sequence. With 0 bases clipped from V and 6 bases from J, the junction kept 9 bases outside the gene matches. Per the germline V gene, CDR1 is MNHEY and CDR2 is SMNVEV (reference sequence). This CDR3 comprises 17 residues. These data originate in a study of blood T cell repertoires in COVID-19. Study in general: The origin of the acute and convalescent COVID-19 samples was the United States, Italy and Spain.

Only in-frame clones appear in the TCRdb table, and some are missing; sequencing was by immunoSEQ multiplex PCR. Found here are roughly 140,000 clones, 80% of them singletons; the top ten hold 0.45% to 0.6%. The rearrangement joins TRBV27 to TRBJ1-1, with 11 positions matching TRBD1. This TCR came from a man aged 55 to 69 with acute or convalescent COVID-19. The sequencing input was peripheral blood. The CDR3 DNA follows: TGTGCCAGCAGTTTATCGAGGACAGGGGGCCGATCCCCTGAAGCTTTCTTT. Its protein product is CASSLSRTGGRSPEAFF.